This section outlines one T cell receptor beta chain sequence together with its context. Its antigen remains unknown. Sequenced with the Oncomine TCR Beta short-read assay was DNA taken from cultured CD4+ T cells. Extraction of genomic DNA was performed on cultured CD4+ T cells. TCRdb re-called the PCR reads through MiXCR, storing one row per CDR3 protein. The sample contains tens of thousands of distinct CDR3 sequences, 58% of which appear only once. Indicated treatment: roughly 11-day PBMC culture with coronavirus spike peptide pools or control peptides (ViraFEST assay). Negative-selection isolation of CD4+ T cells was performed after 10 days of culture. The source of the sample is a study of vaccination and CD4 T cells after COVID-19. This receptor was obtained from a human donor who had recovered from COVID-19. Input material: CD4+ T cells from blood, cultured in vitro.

CDR3 DNA sequence: TGTGCCAGCAGCTCCCCAGCGGGGGGGCGGAACACCGGGGAGCTGTTTTTT. Residues: CASSSPAGGRNTGELFF. The genes are TRBV7-2 and TRBJ2-2; 10 bases align to TRBD2. The CDR3 consists of 17 residues. V was pared by 4 bases and J by 1 base, with 6 bases of the junction left unmatched. Germline loops: CDR1 SGHTA, CDR2 FQGNSA.